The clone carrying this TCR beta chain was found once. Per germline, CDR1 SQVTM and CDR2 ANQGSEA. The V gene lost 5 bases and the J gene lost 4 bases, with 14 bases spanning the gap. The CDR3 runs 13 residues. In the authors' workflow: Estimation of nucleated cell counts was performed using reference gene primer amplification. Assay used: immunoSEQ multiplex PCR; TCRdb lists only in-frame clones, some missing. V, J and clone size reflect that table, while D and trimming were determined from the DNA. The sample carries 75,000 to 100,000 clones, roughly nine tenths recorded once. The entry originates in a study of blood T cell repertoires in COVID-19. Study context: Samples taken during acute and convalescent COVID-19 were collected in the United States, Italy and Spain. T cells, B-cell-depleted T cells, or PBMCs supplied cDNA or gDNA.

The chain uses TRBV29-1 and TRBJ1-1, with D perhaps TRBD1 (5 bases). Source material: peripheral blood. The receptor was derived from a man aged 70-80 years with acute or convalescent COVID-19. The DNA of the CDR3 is TGCAGCGTTCCTTCGGGGGGTGGCACTGAAGCTTTCTTT. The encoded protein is CSVPSGGGTEAFF. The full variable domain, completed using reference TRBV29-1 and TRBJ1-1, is SAVISQKPSRDICQRGTSLTIQCQVDSQVTMMFWYRQQPGQSLTLIATANQGSEATYESGFVIDKFPISRPNLTFSTLTVSNMSPEDSSIYLCSVPSGGGTEAFFGQGTRLTVV.